This T cell receptor (beta chain) was retrieved from a study of cytomegalovirus exposure and HLA in healthy donors. Germline CDR1 SGHTA, CDR2 FQGNSA. Deletions cut 3 bases from V and 0 bases from J, with 6 bases between. This CDR3 has 13 residues. Primers included in the PCR were 60 Vbeta and 13 Jbeta primers. Sequencing was performed with immunoSEQ multiplex PCR; in TCRdb, only in-frame clones are kept and a portion is missing. The top ten hold over 1.5% of the sample, which has 150,000 to 250,000 clones, 75% to 85% seen once. This rearrangement joins TRBV7-2 to TRBJ2-7, with a weak D call TRBD2 (5 bases). The source is a girl aged 10 to 17 in good health and CMV-seropositive. Sequencing was done on a sample of PBMCs. CDR3 nucleotides: TGTGCCAGCAGCTTCGGACTCTCCTACGAGCAGTACTTC. Translated: CASSFGLSYEQYF.